This TCR beta chain was captured in a study of blood T cells in healthy people across ages (dated by TCRdb to between 2015 and 2016). About the study as a whole: In model experiments, template switching captured about one uniquely barcoded TCR beta cDNA molecule for every two T cells. The donors were split into four age groups: young (average 16 years), middle-aged (roughly 40), aged (more than 55) and long-lived (roughly 88). Age-related changes in TCR beta repertoire diversity were measured in the study by deep sequencing normalized with unique cDNA molecular identifiers. To avoid experimental bias, donors of different ages were distributed randomly across sequencing lanes. The study analyzed two additional independent replicas of 1 million unique cDNA reads from the same blood draw for two donors, one aged 18 to 29 and one aged 80 or older. Results and caveats for the whole study, not just this receptor: Since profiling was done on bulk unsorted PBMCs, naive and antigen-experienced compartments could not be conclusively compared. Compared with the aged group, the long-lived group had more naive CD4+ T cells, fewer expanded clones and increased TCR diversity, a pattern suggesting age selection. Estimates of total diversity based on one million sequenced T cells were considered lower bounds and underestimates. Observed TCR beta diversity per million T cells fell roughly linearly with age, and a significant reduction was already apparent by age approximately 40. Because donor CMV infection status was unknown, age-related changes in expanded clonotypes were potentially confounded. Observed TCR beta diversity correlated strongly with the percentage of naive T cells measured by flow cytometry.

To note about this clonotype: Its antigen is unknown. No base-level quality is on record; no much larger clone is a single base apart.

The receptor library was made with 5' RACE. These reads were obtained on an Illumina HiSeq 2500. A second PCR of roughly 7 to 11 cycles was run with a J-beta primer mix and a sample-barcoded 5' primer. A template-switch 5' adaptor carrying 12 random nucleotides introduced a unique molecular identifier onto each TCR beta cDNA molecule. Each sample yielded at least 2.5 million CDR3-containing paired-end reads. First-strand cDNA was synthesized from all RNA with the Mint cDNA synthesis kit, primed by a TRBC-specific oligonucleotide. All cDNA was treated with uracil-DNA glycosylase and then went through a first 18-cycle PCR with the universal primers M1SS and BC2_uni_R. In the source study's methods: Each sample was normalized by randomly selecting 1 million high-quality reads, each carrying a distinct molecular identifier. Reads sharing molecular identifiers were discarded rather than binned into consensus sequences. MiTCR, set to a Q25 quality threshold and the strictest error-elimination algorithm, was used for CDR3 identification, clonotype clustering and error correction. A nonparametric unseen species model with Euler transformation was used to estimate lower-bound total TCR beta diversity. TCRdb redid the processing of the public reads, applying fastp at Q25 and MiXCR, and retained in-frame beta chains. Rows with one shared CDR3 protein collapse into an entry with the most common genes and DNA. The V and J calls and clone size are TCRdb's, not the authors'. This sample comprises hundreds of thousands of distinct CDR3 sequences, about 45% of them detected only once. Together, the top ten hold 15% to 20% of the sample.

The donors were a few dozen Caucasian individuals from Russia, aged about 6 to 100 years, who were systemically healthy. Each donor gave about 9.7 milliliters of peripheral blood, drawn into EDTA-treated Vacutainer tubes. Ficoll-Paque density-gradient centrifugation was used to isolate PBMCs, with at least 6.5 million per sample. Total RNA, at least 5 micrograms per sample, was extracted from PBMCs with Trizol reagent. Naive CD45RAhigh/CD27high T cell percentages were measured by flow cytometry on a PBMC aliquot from every donor. The trim is 2 bases for V and 8 bases for J, with a gap of 12 bases between the germline ends. The CDR3 covers 14 residues, taking in both the cysteine and the phenylalanine. CDR3 DNA is the only sequence kept; it has 42 bases, read in frame from the first base. Via the germline V gene, CDR1 is MDHEN and CDR2 SYDVKM.

This receptor was obtained from an elderly man in good health. The receptor chain draws on TRBV28 and TRBJ1-4; 6 matching bases give a weak D call of TRBD1. The sample consisted of blood. The nucleotide sequence reads as follows: TGTGCCAGCAGTTTACACAGGGCGAGGGAAAAACTGTTTTTT. Protein translation: CASSLHRAREKLFF.